This T cell receptor beta chain derives from a study of blood T cell repertoires in COVID-19. Assay used: immunoSEQ multiplex PCR; TCRdb lists only in-frame clones, some missing. The sample lists around 61,000 clones, 86% occurring once. The origin of this receptor is a man over 45 with active COVID-19. The specimen sequenced was peripheral blood.

The CDR3 region is CASRSGTSGYEQYF. The CDR3 DNA sequence: TGTGCCAGCAGGTCCGGGACTAGCGGATACGAGCAGTACTTC. The chain carries TRBV28 and TRBJ2-7; 11 positions match TRBD2. J gave up 4 bases and V 6 bases, and 5 bases lay outside the gene matches. The CDR3 runs to 14 residues. Germline V lookup: CDR1 MDHEN, CDR2 SYDVKM.